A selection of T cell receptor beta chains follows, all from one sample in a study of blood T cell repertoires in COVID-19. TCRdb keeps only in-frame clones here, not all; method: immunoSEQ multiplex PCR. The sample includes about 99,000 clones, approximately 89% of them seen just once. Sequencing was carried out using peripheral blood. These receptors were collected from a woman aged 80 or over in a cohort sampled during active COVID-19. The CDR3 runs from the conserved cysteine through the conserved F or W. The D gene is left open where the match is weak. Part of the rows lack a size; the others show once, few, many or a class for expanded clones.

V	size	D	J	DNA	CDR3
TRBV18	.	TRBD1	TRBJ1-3	TGTGCCAGCTCACCAATCAACCGGGACAGGATCTCTGGAAACACCATATATTTT	CASSPINRDRISGNTIYF
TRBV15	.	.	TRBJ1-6	TGTGCCACCAGCAACCCGGGGGAGGGCCTCAATAATTCACCCCTCCACTTT	CATSNPGEGLNNSPLHF
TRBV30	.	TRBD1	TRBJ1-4	TGTGCCTGGACCCAGACAGGGGGAACTAATGAAAAACTGTTTTTT	CAWTQTGGTNEKLFF
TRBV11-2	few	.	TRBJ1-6	TGTGCCAGCAGCTTAGGTGAGGCAGGGGCCGGGTCACCCCTCCACTTT	CASSLGEAGAGSPLHF
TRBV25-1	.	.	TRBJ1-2	TGTGCCAGCAGTGAATCGGGAGGGTGGGATGGCTACACCTTC	CASSESGGWDGYTF
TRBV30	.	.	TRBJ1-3	TGTGCCTGGAGTGACCCTTCGAAATTAACAGGGAACTCTGGAAACACCATATATTTT	CAWSDPSKLTGNSGNTIYF
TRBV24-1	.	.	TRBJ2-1	TGTGCCACCAGTGACAAGGACAGAAGTGAGCAGTTCTTC	CATSDKDRSEQFF
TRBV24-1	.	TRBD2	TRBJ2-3	TGTGCCACCGCCGGGGGAGCGGGGGCTTTCACAGATACGCAGTATTTT	CATAGGAGAFTDTQYF
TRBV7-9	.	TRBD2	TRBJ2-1	TGTGCCAGCAGCTCACTAGCGGGAGTCAACAATGAGCAGTTCTTC	CASSSLAGVNNEQFF
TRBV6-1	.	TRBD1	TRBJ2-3	TGTGCCAGCAGTGAAGTCCAAGGGGGCTATGATACGCAGTATTTT	CASSEVQGGYDTQYF
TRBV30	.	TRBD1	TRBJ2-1	TGTGCCTGGAGCATCCCAGGGGGAGTAATAAATGAGCAGTTCTTC	CAWSIPGGVINEQFF
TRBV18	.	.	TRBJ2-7	TGTGCCAGCTCACCAGGCGGGGGCGACTACGAGCAGTACTTC	CASSPGGGDYEQYF
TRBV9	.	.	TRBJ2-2	TGTGCCAGCAGCGTTGAGAGCGGGACCGGGGAGCTGTTTTTT	CASSVESGTGELFF
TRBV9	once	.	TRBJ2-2	TGTGCCAGCAGCCGGGAGCAGGGTTCACCCGGGGAGCTGTTTTTT	CASSREQGSPGELFF
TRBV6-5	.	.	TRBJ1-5	TGTGCCTGTAGCGGAGGACTAGGAAATCAGCCCCAGCATTTT	CACSGGLGNQPQHF
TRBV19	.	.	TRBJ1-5	TGTGCCAGTGGAGGGAGGGAGGGTCAGCCCCAGCATTTT	CASGGREGQPQHF
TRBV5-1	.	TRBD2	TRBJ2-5	TGCGCCAGCAGCATGGTAGCGGGGGGGCGGAGAGAGACCCAGTACTTC	CASSMVAGGRRETQYF
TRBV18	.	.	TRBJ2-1	TGTGCCAGCACTCTCAGCGCCGGGTACAATGAGCAGTTCTTC	CASTLSAGYNEQFF
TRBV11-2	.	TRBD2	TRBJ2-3	TGTGCCAGCAGCCCAGGAGTAGCGGGGGGGGCGGGCACAGATACGCAGTATTTT	CASSPGVAGGAGTDTQYF
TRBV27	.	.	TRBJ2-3	TGTGCCAGCAGTTCAGTCCGGGAGCCCTGGGATACGCAGTATTTT	CASSSVREPWDTQYF
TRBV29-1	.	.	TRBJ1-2	TGCAGCGTTGGAACAGGTAGCTATGGCTACACCTTC	CSVGTGSYGYTF
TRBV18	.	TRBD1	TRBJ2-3	TGTGCCAGCTCGTCAACAGGGGCGGCAGATACGCAGTATTTT	CASSSTGAADTQYF
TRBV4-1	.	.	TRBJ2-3	TGCGCCAGCAGCGCACGATCGTCTACTAGCACAGATACGCAGTATTTT	CASSARSSTSTDTQYF
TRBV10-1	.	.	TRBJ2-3	TGCGCCAGCAGTGAGTCTTCGGGACTCCACACAGATACGCAGTATTTT	CASSESSGLHTDTQYF
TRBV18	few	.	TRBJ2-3	TGTGCCAGCTCACCAAGTCGATCGGCAGACACCTCCACAGATACGCAGTATTTT	CASSPSRSADTSTDTQYF
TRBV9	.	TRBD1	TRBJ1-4	TGTGCCAGCAGCGTAGCTCAGGGGGCAAAACTGTTTTTT	CASSVAQGAKLFF
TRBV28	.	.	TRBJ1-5	TGTGCCAGCAGTTTAACGTCGGGAAACCAGCATTTT	CASSLTSGNQHF
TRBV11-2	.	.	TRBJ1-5	TGTGCCAGCAGCTTATCTCGCAATCAGCCCCAGCATTTT	CASSLSRNQPQHF
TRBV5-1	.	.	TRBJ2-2	TGCGCCAGCAGCTTGGGTCTCAGGGTTGGCACCGGGGAGCTGTTTTTT	CASSLGLRVGTGELFF
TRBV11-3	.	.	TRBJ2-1	TGTGCCAGCAGCTTGGGATTAGCGGAGGGGAATGAGCAGTTCTTC	CASSLGLAEGNEQFF
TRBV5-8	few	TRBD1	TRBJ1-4	TGTGCCAGCAGCGGGGGACAGGCGGATGAAAAACTGTTTTTT	CASSGGQADEKLFF
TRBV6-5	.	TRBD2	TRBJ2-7	TGTGCCAGCAATCGGGAGGCAAGGCAGTACTTC	CASNREARQYF
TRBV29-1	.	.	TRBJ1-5	TGCAGCGTTGAAGGGCGGGGGGGTTGCCAGCCCCAGCATTTT	CSVEGRGGCQPQHF
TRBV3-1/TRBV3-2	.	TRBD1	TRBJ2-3	TGTGCCAGCAGCCACCTCAGGGGGCGCACAGATACGCAGTATTTT	CASSHLRGRTDTQYF
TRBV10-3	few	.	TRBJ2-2	TGTGCCATCAGTGATTCCGGGAACACCGGGGAGCTGTTTTTT	CAISDSGNTGELFF
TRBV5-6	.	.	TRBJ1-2	TGTGCCAGCAGCCCCTTGCGGACAGCGGGAGGCTACACCTTC	CASSPLRTAGGYTF
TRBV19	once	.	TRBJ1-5	TGTGCCAGTATTGGTATCGAGGTCAATCAGCCCCAGCATTTT	CASIGIEVNQPQHF
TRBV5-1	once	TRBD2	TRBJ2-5	TGCGCCAGCAGCTTGTTAGGGACTAGCGGGATGGAGACCCAGTACTTC	CASSLLGTSGMETQYF